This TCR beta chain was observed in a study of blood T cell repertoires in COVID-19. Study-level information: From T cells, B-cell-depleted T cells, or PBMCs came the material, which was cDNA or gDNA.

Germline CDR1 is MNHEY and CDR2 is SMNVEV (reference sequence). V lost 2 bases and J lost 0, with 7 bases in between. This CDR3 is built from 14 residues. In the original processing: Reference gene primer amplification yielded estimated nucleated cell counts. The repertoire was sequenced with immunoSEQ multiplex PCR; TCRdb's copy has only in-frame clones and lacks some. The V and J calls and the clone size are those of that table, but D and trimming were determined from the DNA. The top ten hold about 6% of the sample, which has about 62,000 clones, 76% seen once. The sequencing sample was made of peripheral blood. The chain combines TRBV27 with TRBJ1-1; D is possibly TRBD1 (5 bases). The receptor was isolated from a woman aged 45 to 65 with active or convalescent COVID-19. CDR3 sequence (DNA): TGTGCCAGCAGTTTAGCAGGGATGAACACTGAAGCTTTCTTT. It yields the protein CASSLAGMNTEAFF.